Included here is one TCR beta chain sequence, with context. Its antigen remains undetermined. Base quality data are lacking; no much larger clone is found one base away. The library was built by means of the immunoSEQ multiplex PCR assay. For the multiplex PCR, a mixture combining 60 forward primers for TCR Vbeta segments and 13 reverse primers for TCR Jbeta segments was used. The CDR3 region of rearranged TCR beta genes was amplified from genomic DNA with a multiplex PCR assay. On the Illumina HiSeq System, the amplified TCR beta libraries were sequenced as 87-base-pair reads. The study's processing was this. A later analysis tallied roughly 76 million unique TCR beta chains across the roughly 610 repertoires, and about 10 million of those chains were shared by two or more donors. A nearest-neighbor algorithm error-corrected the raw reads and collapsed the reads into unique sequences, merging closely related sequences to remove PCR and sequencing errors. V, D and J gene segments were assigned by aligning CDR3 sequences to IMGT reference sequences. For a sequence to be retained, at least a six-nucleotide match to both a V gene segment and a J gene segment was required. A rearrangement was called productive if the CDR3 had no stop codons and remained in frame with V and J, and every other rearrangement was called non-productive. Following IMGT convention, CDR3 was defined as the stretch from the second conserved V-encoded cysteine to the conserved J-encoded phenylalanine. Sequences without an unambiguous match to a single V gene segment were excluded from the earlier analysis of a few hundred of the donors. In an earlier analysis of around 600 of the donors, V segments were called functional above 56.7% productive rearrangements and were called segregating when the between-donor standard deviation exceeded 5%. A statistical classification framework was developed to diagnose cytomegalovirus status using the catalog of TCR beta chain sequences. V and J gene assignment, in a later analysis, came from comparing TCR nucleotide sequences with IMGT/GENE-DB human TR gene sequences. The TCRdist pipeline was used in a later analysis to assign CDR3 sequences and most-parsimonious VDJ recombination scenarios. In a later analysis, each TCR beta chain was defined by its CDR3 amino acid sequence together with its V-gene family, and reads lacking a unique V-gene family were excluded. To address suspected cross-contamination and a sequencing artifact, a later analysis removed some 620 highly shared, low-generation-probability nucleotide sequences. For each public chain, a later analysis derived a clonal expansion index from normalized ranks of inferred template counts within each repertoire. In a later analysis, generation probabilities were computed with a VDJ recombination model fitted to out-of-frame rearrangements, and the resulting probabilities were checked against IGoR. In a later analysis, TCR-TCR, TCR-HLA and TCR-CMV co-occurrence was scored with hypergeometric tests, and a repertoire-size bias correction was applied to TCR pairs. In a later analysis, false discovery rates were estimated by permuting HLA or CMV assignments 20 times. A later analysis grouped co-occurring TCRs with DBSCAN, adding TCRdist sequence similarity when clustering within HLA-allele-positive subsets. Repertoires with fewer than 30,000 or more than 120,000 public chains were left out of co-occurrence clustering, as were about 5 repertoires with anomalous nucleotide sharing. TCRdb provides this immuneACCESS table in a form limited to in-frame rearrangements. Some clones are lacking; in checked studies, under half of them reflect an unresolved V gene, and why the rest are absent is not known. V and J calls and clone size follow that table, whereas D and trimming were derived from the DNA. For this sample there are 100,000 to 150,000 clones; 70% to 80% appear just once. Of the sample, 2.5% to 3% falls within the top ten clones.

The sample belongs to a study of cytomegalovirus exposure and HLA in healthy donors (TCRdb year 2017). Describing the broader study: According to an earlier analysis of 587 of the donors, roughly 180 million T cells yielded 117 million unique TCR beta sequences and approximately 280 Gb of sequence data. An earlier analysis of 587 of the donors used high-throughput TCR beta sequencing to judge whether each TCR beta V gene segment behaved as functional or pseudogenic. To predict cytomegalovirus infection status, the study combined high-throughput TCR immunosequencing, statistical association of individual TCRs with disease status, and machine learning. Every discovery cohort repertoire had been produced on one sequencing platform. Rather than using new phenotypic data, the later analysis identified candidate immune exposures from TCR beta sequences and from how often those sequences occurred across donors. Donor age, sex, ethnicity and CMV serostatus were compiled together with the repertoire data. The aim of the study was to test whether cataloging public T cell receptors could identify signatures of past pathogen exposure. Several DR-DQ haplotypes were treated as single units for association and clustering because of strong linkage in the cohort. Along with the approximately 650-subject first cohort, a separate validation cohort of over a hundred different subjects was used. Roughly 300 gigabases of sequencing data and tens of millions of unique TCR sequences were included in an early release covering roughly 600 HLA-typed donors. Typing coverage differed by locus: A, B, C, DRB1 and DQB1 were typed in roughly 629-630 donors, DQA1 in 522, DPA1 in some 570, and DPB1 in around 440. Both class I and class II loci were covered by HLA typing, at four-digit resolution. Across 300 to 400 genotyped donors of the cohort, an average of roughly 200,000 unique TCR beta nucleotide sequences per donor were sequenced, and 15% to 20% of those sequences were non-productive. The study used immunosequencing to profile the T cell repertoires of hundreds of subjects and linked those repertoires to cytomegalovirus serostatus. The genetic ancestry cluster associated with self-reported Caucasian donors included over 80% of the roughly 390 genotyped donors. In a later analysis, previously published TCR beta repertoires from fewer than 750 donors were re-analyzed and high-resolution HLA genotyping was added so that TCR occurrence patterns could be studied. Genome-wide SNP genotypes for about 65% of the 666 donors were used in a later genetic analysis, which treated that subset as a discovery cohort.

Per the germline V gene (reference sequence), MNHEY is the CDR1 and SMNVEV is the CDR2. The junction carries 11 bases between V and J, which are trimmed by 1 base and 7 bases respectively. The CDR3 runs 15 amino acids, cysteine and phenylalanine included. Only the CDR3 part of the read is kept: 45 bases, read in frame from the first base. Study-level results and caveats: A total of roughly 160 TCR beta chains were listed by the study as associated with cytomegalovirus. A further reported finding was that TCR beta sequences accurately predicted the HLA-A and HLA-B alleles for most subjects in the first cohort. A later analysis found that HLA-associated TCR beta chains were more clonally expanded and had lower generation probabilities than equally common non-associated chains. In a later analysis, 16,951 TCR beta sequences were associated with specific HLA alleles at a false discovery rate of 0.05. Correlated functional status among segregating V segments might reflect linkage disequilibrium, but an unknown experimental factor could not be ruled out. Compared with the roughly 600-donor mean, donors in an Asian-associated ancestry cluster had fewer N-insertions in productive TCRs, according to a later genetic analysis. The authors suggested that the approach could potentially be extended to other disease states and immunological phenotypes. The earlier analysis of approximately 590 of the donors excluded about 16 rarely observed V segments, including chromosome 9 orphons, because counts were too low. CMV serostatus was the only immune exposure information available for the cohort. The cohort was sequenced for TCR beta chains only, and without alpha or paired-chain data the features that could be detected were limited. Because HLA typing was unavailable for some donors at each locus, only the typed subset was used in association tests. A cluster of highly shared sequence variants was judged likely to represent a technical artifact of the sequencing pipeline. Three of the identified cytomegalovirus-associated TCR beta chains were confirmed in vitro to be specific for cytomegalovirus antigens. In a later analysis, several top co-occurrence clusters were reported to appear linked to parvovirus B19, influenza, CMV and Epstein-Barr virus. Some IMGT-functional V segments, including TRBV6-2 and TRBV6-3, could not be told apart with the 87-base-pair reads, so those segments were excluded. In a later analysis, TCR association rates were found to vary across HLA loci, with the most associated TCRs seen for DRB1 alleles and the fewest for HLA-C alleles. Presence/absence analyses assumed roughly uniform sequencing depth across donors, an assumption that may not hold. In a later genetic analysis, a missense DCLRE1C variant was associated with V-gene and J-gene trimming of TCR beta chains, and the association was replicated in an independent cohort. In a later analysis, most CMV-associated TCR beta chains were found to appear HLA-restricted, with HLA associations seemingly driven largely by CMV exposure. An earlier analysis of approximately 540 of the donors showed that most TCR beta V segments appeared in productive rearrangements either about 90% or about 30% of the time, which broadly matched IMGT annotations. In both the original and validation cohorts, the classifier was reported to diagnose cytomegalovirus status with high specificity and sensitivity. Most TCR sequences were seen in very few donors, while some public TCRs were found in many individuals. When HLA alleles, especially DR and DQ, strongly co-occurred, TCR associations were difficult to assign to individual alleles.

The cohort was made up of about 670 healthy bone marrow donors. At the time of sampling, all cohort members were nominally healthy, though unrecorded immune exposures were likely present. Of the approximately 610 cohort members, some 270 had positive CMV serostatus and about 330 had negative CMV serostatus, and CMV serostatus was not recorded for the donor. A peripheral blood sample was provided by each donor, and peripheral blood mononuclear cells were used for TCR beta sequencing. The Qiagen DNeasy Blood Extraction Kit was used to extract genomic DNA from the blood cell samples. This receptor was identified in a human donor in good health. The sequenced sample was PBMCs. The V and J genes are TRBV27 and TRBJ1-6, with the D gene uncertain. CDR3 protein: CASSLFPELNSPLHF. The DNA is TGTGCCAGCAGTTTATTTCCGGAGCTCAATTCACCCCTCCACTTT.